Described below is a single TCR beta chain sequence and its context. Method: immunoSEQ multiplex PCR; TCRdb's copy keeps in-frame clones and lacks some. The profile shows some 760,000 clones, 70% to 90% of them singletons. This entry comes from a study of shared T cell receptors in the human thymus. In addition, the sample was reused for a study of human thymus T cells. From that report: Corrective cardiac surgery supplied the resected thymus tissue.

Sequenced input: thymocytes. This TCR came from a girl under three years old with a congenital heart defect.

The CDR3 loop reads CASSCNRGRLSGYTF. The CDR3, as DNA: TGTGCCAGCAGCTGTAACAGGGGCCGTTTAAGTGGCTACACCTTC. The chain combines TRBV7-2 with TRBJ1-2; 7 nucleotides align to TRBD1. Germline trimming cut 4 bases from V and 7 bases from J; bases unmatched to any gene: 12. Germline lookup yields CDR1 SGHTA and CDR2 FQGNSA. The CDR3 has 15 amino acids. Full variable domain (outside the CDR3, taken from reference TRBV7-2 and TRBJ1-2): GAGVSQSPSNKVTEKGKDVELRCDPISGHTALYWYRQSLGQGLEFLIYFQGNSAPDKSGLPSDRFSAERTGGSVSTLTIQRTQQEDSAVYLCASSCNRGRLSGYTFGSGTRLTVV.